This T cell receptor beta chain was recovered during a study of cytomegalovirus exposure and HLA in healthy donors. PCR involved 60 Vbeta and 13 Jbeta primers. Repertoires were generated with immunoSEQ multiplex PCR, while TCRdb's copy carries only in-frame clones and drops some. The sample yields about 140,000 clones, 78% seen once. V was clipped by 0 bases and J by 7 bases, with 13 bases between them. The CDR3 contains 14 residues. Per the germline V gene, CDR1 is SGDLS and CDR2 is YYNGEE. This TCR was sampled from a male donor in good health and CMV-seronegative. Specimen: PBMCs. The J gene is TRBJ2-5, the V gene TRBV9, with a tentative D call TRBD2 (5 bases). CDR3 protein: CASSVEAWAGTQYF. CDR3 DNA: TGTGCCAGCAGCGTAGAAGCATGGGCGGGGACCCAGTACTTC.